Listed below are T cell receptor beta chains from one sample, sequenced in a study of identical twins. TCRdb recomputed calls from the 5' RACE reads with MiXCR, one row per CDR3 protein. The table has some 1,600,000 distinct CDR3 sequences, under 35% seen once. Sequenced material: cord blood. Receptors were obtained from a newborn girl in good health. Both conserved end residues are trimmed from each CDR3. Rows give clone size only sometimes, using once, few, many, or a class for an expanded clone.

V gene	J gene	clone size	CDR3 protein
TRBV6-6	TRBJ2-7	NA	ASSYVWVDEQY
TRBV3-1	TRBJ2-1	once	ASSQMGGEWGYNEQF
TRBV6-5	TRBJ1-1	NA	ASSSGQNEAF
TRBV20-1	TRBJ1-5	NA	SASRGLTGNQPQH
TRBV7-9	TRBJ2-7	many	ASSLTSGSYYEQY
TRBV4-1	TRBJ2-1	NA	ASSQVQGQYEQF
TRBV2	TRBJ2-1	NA	ASKRVDEQF
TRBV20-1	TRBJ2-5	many	SAPGQRLRETQY
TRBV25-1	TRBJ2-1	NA	ASSHGGALDNEQF
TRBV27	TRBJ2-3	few	ASSSGGVLAGVPSSFVATDTQY
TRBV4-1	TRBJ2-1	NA	ASSQIPWRASYNEQF
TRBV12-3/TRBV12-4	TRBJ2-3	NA	ASSPNLGLGLTDTQY
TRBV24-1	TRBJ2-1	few	ATSQAGALNEQF
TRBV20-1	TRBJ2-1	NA	SARDIRQGHEQF
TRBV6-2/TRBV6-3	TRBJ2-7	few	ASSYSAGGFLSSYEQY
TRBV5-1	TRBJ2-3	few	ASSLATAGADTQY
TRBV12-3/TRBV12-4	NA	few	ASSFITGGYEQY
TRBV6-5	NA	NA	ASSSGQQVYNEQY
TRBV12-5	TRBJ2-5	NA	ASGLVLAGGGETQY
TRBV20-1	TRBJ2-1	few	SSQSSYNEQF
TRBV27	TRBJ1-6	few	ASSHWGQGNSPLH
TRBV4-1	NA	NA	ASSQVAGEHSYNEQY
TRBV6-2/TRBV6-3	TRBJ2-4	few	ASSYSGRRSWNIQY
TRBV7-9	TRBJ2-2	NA	ASSPRQGPANTGELF
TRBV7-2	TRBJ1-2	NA	ASSLPNREGYGYT
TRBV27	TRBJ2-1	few	ASSLSLALEQF
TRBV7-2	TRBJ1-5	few	ASSTLGNQPQH
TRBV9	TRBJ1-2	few	ASSHPRTGYGYT
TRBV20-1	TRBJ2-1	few	SASPHFREQF
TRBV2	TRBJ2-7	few	ASSEAPRDGPGRLYEQY
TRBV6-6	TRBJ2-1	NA	ASSYGLSEQF